This T cell receptor beta chain was sequenced in a study of beta chain features in type 1 diabetes. The investigators reverse transcribed all of the isolated RNA, so they sequenced expressed TCRB transcripts. TCRdb's copy holds only in-frame clones and misses some; the assay was immunoSEQ multiplex PCR. The sample has about 710,000 clones, about 14% seen once. Worth noting for this clone: What it binds is not known.

Notes on the study in general: When Type 1 diabetes patients were examined, their TCRB CDR3s proved moderately but significantly shorter in all four CD4+ subsets. PCR could preferentially amplify shorter templates, alike in patients and controls.

Per germline, CDR1 GTSNPN and CDR2 SVGIG (reference sequence). With 2 bases clipped from V and 4 bases from J, the junction kept 12 bases outside the gene matches. The CDR3 consists of 16 residues. Populations isolated by sorting all had purity greater than 95%. Source material: naive CD4+ T cells from blood. The gene calls are TRBV30 and TRBJ2-3, with TRBD2 matching 7 bases. The source is a man between 18 and 35 years old with type 1 diabetes. The CDR3 loop reads CAWSSFYGGSSDTQYF. Written as DNA, the CDR3 is TGTGCCTGGAGTTCCTTCTATGGCGGGAGTTCAGATACGCAGTATTTT.